The T cell receptor beta chain under discussion was sequenced for a study of cytotoxic CD8 clonotypes in ibrutinib-treated CLL. Study context: Of the patients, about a dozen were relapsed/refractory, about 15 treatment-naive and about 17 IGHV unmutated.

Germline CDR1 SNHLY, CDR2 FYNNEI. V was pared by 1 base and J by 3 bases, with 25 bases between. The CDR3 totals 19 residues. TCRdb's table, derived via immunoSEQ multiplex PCR, lists solely in-frame clones and lacks some. The profile shows fewer than 90,000 clones, around two thirds of them singletons. The TCR originated in a human donor with chronic lymphocytic leukemia. This sequence joins TRBV2 and TRBJ2-7; the D gene is possibly TRBD1 (5 bases). Sequencing was performed on PBMCs, taken after 12 months of ibrutinib treatment. The DNA for the CDR3 is TGTGCCAGCAGTGAAGGGGGAACAGGCGGCCTAAGGCGCCACTACGAGCAGTACTTC. Its protein product is CASSEGGTGGLRRHYEQYF.